One sample yielded the 2 T cell receptor beta chains listed below, sequenced in a study of cytomegalovirus exposure and HLA in healthy donors. The PCR employed 60 Vbeta primers together with 13 Jbeta primers. The table came from immunoSEQ multiplex PCR; TCRdb's copy has only in-frame clones and leaves some out. The sample carries about 130,000 clones, more than 70% recorded once. Sequencing was performed on PBMCs. The source of these receptors is a human donor in good health.

This clone was observed a handful of times. This rearrangement joins TRBV19 to TRBJ1-1, with D unresolved. Trimming cost V 3 bases and J 8 bases, with 7 bases left between them. CDR1 is LNHDA and CDR2 is SQIVND in the germline V gene (reference sequence). The CDR3 extends over 11 amino acids. The CDR3 DNA reads as TGTGCCAGTAGTATCTATAGAGAAGCTTTCTTT. Amino acids: CASSIYREAFF. The full variable domain, rest sourced from reference TRBV19 and TRBJ1-1, is DGGITQSPKYLFRKEGQNVTLSCEQNLNHDAMYWYRQDPGQGLRLIYYSQIVNDFQKGDIAEGYSVSREKKESFPLTVTSAQKNPTAFYLCASSIYREAFFGQGTRLTVV.

J is TRBJ2-2 and V is TRBV15, with a possible D match to TRBD2 (5 bases). The CDR3 is made up of 15 amino acids. Germline loops: CDR1 LNHNV, CDR2 YYDKDF (reference sequence). V shed 0 bases and J shed 4 bases, with 9 bases lying between them. The CDR3 region has the DNA TGTGCCACCAGCAGAGATAGCGCGGTCACCGGGGAGCTGTTTTTT. Translating it yields CATSRDSAVTGELFF.